Given below is one T cell receptor beta chain in context. The protocol was immunoSEQ multiplex PCR, while the TCRdb copy is restricted to in-frame clones and leaves out a portion. The sample shows 53,000 or so clones, over 75% of them seen only once. The V and J ends lost 2 bases and 0 bases respectively, with 8 bases between them. CDR3 length: 14 residues. CDR1 is MNHEY, CDR2 SMNVEV, per germline (reference sequence). The sample is drawn from a study of radiotherapy plus CTLA-4 blockade in lung cancer. The rearrangement joins TRBV27 to TRBJ2-7; D gene uncertain. Sequenced here: peripheral blood, sampled from a patient treated with radiotherapy plus ipilimumab. This clonotype was sampled from a human donor with non-small cell lung cancer whose response to radiotherapy plus ipilimumab could not be evaluated. CDR3 bases: TGTGCCAGCAGTTTAACGGTCAACTCCTACGAGCAGTACTTC. Translation gives CASSLTVNSYEQYF.